The rows below give T cell receptor beta chains drawn from one sample of a study of low-dose radiotherapy and immunotherapy resistance in tumors. Via MiXCR, TCRdb re-called the reads, giving one row per CDR3 protein. Here the sample spans roughly 90,000 distinct CDR3 sequences, less than 25% being singletons. This specimen was PBMCs, taken after low-dose radiotherapy plus immunotherapy. The receptors shown here come from a female donor with ovarian cancer. Each CDR3 is given with its conserved first and last residue. The order of the fields is D gene, V gene, CDR3 length, J gene, clone size, CDR3 protein, CDR3 DNA. D genes are given only for firm matches. Only some rows state a clone size, as once, few, many or a class for expanded clones.

TRBD1	TRBV24-1	16	TRBJ1-5	many	CATSDTGQGDNQPQHF	TGTGCCACCAGTGACACGGGACAGGGGGACAATCAGCCCCAGCATTTT
TRBD2	TRBV7-3	15	TRBJ2-3	many	CASSASGGWSDTQYF	TGTGCCAGCAGCGCTAGCGGGGGTTGGTCAGATACGCAGTATTTT
TRBD2	TRBV20-1	17	TRBJ2-3	.	CSAPGLAGGRVTDTQYF	TGCAGTGCTCCGGGACTAGCGGGAGGGAGGGTCACAGATACGCAGTATTTT
.	TRBV2	16	TRBJ2-1	many	CASSEARSAWGAEQFF	TGTGCCAGCAGTGAAGCGCGGTCAGCTTGGGGGGCTGAGCAGTTCTTC
TRBD1	TRBV7-3	14	TRBJ2-5	many	CASSRQGSGETQYF	TGTGCCAGCAGCCGACAGGGGTCGGGAGAGACCCAGTACTTC
TRBD2	TRBV20-1	12	TRBJ2-5	many	CSARGSGETQYF	TGCAGTGCTAGAGGTAGCGGGGAGACCCAGTACTTC
TRBD1	TRBV29-1	13	TRBJ2-7	many	CSVVSGGAYEQYF	TGCAGCGTTGTATCAGGGGGCGCTTACGAGCAGTACTTC
.	TRBV28	15	TRBJ1-2	few	CASSLFSGTYYGYTF	TGTGCCAGCAGTTTATTCTCAGGTACCTACTATGGCTACACCTTC
.	TRBV12-3/TRBV12-4	13	TRBJ2-2	many	CASSLEETGELFF	TGTGCCAGCAGTTTAGAGGAAACCGGGGAGCTGTTTTTT
.	TRBV21-1	15	TRBJ1-3	many	CASYPDRASGNTIYF	TGTGCCAGCTACCCGGACAGGGCGTCGGGAAACACCATATATTTT
TRBD2	TRBV2	15	TRBJ2-7	.	CASSSSGLETYEQYF	TGTGCCAGCAGTTCATCGGGACTAGAAACCTACGAGCAGTACTTC
.	TRBV5-4	14	TRBJ1-1	many	CASSLSPGSPEAFF	TGTGCCAGCAGCCTATCACCGGGTTCGCCTGAAGCTTTCTTT
.	TRBV5-1	15	TRBJ2-2	.	CASSLSRRNTGELFF	TGCGCCAGCAGCTTAAGCAGGAGGAACACCGGGGAGCTGTTTTTT
TRBD2	TRBV7-2	15	TRBJ2-1	many	CASSPGLAGSLEQFF	TGTGCCAGCAGCCCAGGACTAGCGGGCTCCCTTGAGCAGTTCTTC
TRBD2	TRBV6-2/TRBV6-3	13	TRBJ2-5	many	CATGLAGVETQYF	TGTGCCACCGGACTAGCGGGAGTTGAGACCCAGTACTTC
TRBD2	TRBV4-3	17	TRBJ2-2	many	CASSLTLAGEATGELFF	TGCGCCAGCAGCCTCACCCTAGCGGGCGAGGCCACCGGGGAGCTGTTTTTT
TRBD2	TRBV7-8	17	TRBJ2-2	.	CASSFGSGRVTTGELFF	TGTGCCAGCAGCTTTGGTTCAGGGAGGGTTACCACCGGGGAGCTGTTTTTT
TRBD1	TRBV14	15	TRBJ1-4	many	CASSHRQGKGEKLFF	TGTGCCAGCAGCCATCGACAGGGAAAGGGGGAAAAACTGTTTTTT
TRBD2	TRBV7-9	14	TRBJ2-5	many	CASSSAGGPETQYF	TGTGCCAGCAGCTCAGCGGGGGGGCCGGAGACCCAGTACTTC
.	TRBV20-1	20	TRBJ1-1	many	CSASLIRGGKKPIYNTEAFF	TGCAGTGCTAGTCTTATCAGGGGTGGAAAGAAACCAATTTATAACACTGAAGCTTTCTTT
.	TRBV20-1	17	TRBJ1-5	many	CSAVNQRTGILNQPQHF	TGCAGTGCTGTAAACCAACGGACGGGGATCCTTAATCAGCCCCAGCATTTT
.	TRBV5-1	13	TRBJ1-2	.	CASSLESAGGYTF	TGCGCCAGCAGCTTGGAATCGGCGGGTGGCTACACCTTC
.	TRBV10-3	16	TRBJ2-7	many	CAIRSDRQPSSYEQYF	TGTGCCATCAGATCGGATAGACAGCCCTCCTCCTACGAGCAGTACTTC
TRBD2	TRBV10-1	16	TRBJ2-2	.	CASSPRSGRGTGELFF	TGCGCCAGCAGCCCCAGGAGCGGGAGAGGTACCGGGGAGCTGTTTTTT
.	TRBV5-1	19	TRBJ2-6	many	CASTRDPGAYGSGANVLTF	TGCGCCAGCACCAGGGACCCGGGGGCTTATGGTTCTGGGGCCAACGTCCTGACTTTC
.	TRBV27	18	TRBJ2-7	.	CASSLRVGAGAFPYEQYF	TGTGCCAGCAGTTTAAGGGTGGGAGCAGGGGCATTTCCCTACGAGCAGTACTTC
TRBD1	TRBV6-2/TRBV6-3	14	TRBJ1-1	.	CATLPDRVNTEAFF	TGTGCCACTCTCCCAGACAGGGTGAACACTGAAGCTTTCTTT
TRBD1	TRBV10-3	15	TRBJ1-2	many	CAIRTSGTGNDGYTF	TGTGCCATCAGAACATCCGGGACAGGGAACGATGGCTACACCTTC
TRBD1	TRBV20-1	16	TRBJ2-7	many	CSARDLERQGGYEQYF	TGCAGTGCTAGAGACCTGGAACGACAGGGGGGCTACGAGCAGTACTTC
.	TRBV4-3	13	TRBJ2-2	many	CASSRVVTGELFF	TGCGCCAGCAGCCGCGTTGTCACCGGGGAGCTGTTTTTT
TRBD2	TRBV6-2/TRBV6-3	18	TRBJ2-7	.	CASRLGPAEGREGYEQYF	TGTGCCAGCAGGTTGGGTCCAGCTGAGGGACGGGAGGGCTACGAGCAGTACTTC
.	TRBV7-3	15	TRBJ1-1	many	CASSLTTGLNTEAFF	TGTGCCAGCAGCTTAACGACAGGATTGAACACTGAAGCTTTCTTT
TRBD1	TRBV7-2	15	TRBJ1-1	many	CASSLRTGLNTEAFF	TGTGCCAGCAGCTTGAGGACAGGGTTGAACACTGAAGCTTTCTTT
.	TRBV19	14	TRBJ2-7	many	CASKSGGGAYEQYF	TGTGCCAGTAAGAGCGGAGGGGGCGCCTACGAGCAGTACTTC
.	TRBV4-2	15	TRBJ2-1	.	CASSQDPARKNEQFF	TGTGCCAGCAGCCAAGACCCCGCCCGAAAAAATGAGCAGTTCTTC
TRBD2	TRBV9	15	TRBJ2-5	.	CASSDGLGSTETQYF	TGTGCCAGCAGCGACGGACTAGGATCGACAGAGACCCAGTACTTC
.	TRBV9	15	TRBJ2-7	many	CASSPRERLGSEQYF	TGTGCCAGCAGCCCCCGAGAAAGGTTAGGATCCGAGCAGTACTTC
.	TRBV24-1	13	TRBJ2-1	many	CATGRSSYNEQFF	TGTGCCACCGGTCGGAGCTCCTACAATGAGCAGTTCTTC
TRBD1	TRBV7-2	16	TRBJ2-5	many	CASSPPGRGQGETQYF	TGTGCCAGCAGCCCCCCCGGCAGGGGGCAGGGAGAGACCCAGTACTTC
TRBD1	TRBV29-1	15	TRBJ2-5	many	CSVDGQGSFLETQYF	TGCAGCGTAGACGGACAGGGGAGCTTTCTGGAGACCCAGTACTTC